One and the same sample provided the 6 T cell receptor beta chains below, sequenced in a study of blood T cells in healthy people across ages. A second PCR, run for about 7 to 11 cycles, used a sample-barcoded 5' primer plus a J-beta primer mix. TCRdb re-called the 5' RACE reads through MiXCR, storing one row per CDR3 protein. This table has more than 1 million distinct CDR3 sequences, around 45% appearing once. Sequenced: blood. Source of these receptors: an older woman in good health.

The CDR3 DNA is TGTGCCAGCAGTCATGCACCCCTCAATCTAGCGTCTACCTACAATGAGCAGTTCTTC. Translated, it gives CASSHAPLNLASTYNEQFF. This chain uses TRBV12-3 or TRBV12-4 with TRBJ2-1; tentative D call: TRBD2 (6 bases). The V end was cut by 5 bases, the J end by 2 bases, with 25 bases between. The CDR3 has 19 residues.

This clonotype was seen a few times. The chain carries TRBV27 and TRBJ2-5; TRBD2 matches at 10 bases. The germline CDR1 and CDR2 sequences are MNHEY and SMNVEV (reference sequence). After removal of 5 bases from V and 3 bases from J, the junction contained 9 bases not matched to a gene. This CDR3 region has 16 residues. The CDR3 protein is CASSPGTSERKETQYF. CDR3 coding DNA: TGTGCCAGCAGTCCCGGGACTAGCGAGAGGAAAGAGACCCAGTACTTC.

The sample holds many counts of this clonotype. CDR3 in DNA: TGTGCCAGTGGACTAGCGGGAGCTAGGCGTAATGAGCAGTTCTTC. This translates into CASGLAGARRNEQFF. The chain combines TRBV7-2 with TRBJ2-1; 13 bases are a match to TRBD2. From germline, CDR1 is SGHTA and CDR2 FQGNSA. CDR3 size: 15 residues. V was clipped by 9 bases and J by 7 bases; unmatched bases: 9.

This clonotype was found a few times. The gene calls are TRBV2 and TRBJ2-4; D gene ambiguous. CDR3 length: 15 residues. Germline lookup yields CDR1 SNHLY and CDR2 FYNNEI. V lost 6 bases and J 0 bases, leaving 12 bases between the germline ends. In DNA, the CDR3 is TGTGCCAGCAGCCGCGACGGCGGAGCCAAAAACATTCAGTACTTC. Protein sequence: CASSRDGGAKNIQYF.

This clonotype was counted once. The CDR3: CATSGTDRHTGELFF. In nucleotides, the CDR3 is TGTGCCACCAGTGGGACGGACCGTCACACCGGGGAGCTGTTTTTT. The rearrangement uses TRBV24-1 and TRBJ2-2; D is unresolved. V was cut by 5 bases and J by 3 bases, with 12 bases left in between. Germline V CDR1 and CDR2: KGHDR, SFDVKD. This CDR3 region has 15 residues.

The rearrangement links TRBV2 to TRBJ2-1; the D is unclear. Between the trimmed V and J ends, which lost 5 bases and 0 bases, there was a span of 11 bases. This CDR3 is 15 amino acids long. Germline CDR1 and CDR2: SNHLY and FYNNEI. The DNA of the CDR3 is TGTGCCAGCAGTCAAATAGCCAGCTCCTACAATGAGCAGTTCTTC. This sequence encodes CASSQIASSYNEQFF. Full variable domain (missing parts from reference TRBV2 and TRBJ2-1): EPEVTQTPSHQVTQMGQEVILRCVPISNHLYFYWYRQILGQKVEFLVSFYNNEISEKSEIFDDQFSVERPDGSNFTLKIRSTKLEDSAMYFCASSQIASSYNEQFFGPGTRLTVL.